A selection of T cell receptor beta chains follows, all from one sample in a study of PD-1 blockade in classical Hodgkin lymphoma. Clones were read by immunoSEQ multiplex PCR, and TCRdb kept only the in-frame ones, dropping some. The sample holds about 41,000 clones, roughly 70% seen once. Sample: peripheral blood mononuclear cells (PBMCs), taken at baseline. Receptors were obtained from a human donor with classical Hodgkin lymphoma. CDR3s include the opening cysteine and the closing phenylalanine or tryptophan. A D gene is named only where the DNA matches it firmly. Rows may omit the clone size; those that give it use once, few, many or a size class.

V gene	J gene	clone size	D gene	CDR3 protein	CDR3 DNA
TRBV11-2	TRBJ2-7	-	TRBD1	CASSLGGQGGYEQYF	TGTGCCAGCAGCTTAGGAGGACAGGGCGGCTACGAGCAGTACTTC
TRBV5-1	TRBJ2-1	-	TRBD1	CASSPEGTASYNEQFF	TGCGCCAGCAGCCCGGAAGGGACAGCATCCTACAATGAGCAGTTCTTC
TRBV28	TRBJ2-7	-	-	CAIRPAGLSYEQYF	TGTGCCATCCGCCCAGCGGGCCTTTCCTACGAGCAGTACTTC
TRBV5-1	TRBJ2-3	-	-	CASSLRALSQGNTDTQYF	TGCGCCAGCAGCTTGCGGGCGCTCAGTCAAGGAAATACAGATACGCAGTATTTT
TRBV15	TRBJ1-5	few	TRBD1	CATSTSGQGGRQPQHF	TGTGCCACCAGCACCTCGGGACAGGGCGGTCGGCAGCCCCAGCATTTT
TRBV20-1	TRBJ2-1	-	TRBD2	CSAGRGEQFF	TGCAGTGCGGGGAGGGGTGAGCAGTTCTTC
TRBV28	TRBJ1-3	once	-	CASSLPSHLRLGNTIYF	TGTGCCAGCAGTTTACCCTCCCACCTACGGTTGGGAAACACCATATATTTT
TRBV6-6	TRBJ1-1	-	-	CASSLRGPGIAEAFF	TGTGCCAGCAGCTTACGTGGGCCAGGGATCGCTGAAGCTTTCTTT
TRBV23-1	TRBJ1-6	-	TRBD1	CASSPKRTGYNSPLHF	TGCGCCAGCAGTCCGAAACGGACAGGATATAATTCACCCCTCCACTTT
TRBV18	TRBJ1-1	-	-	CASSPTAGGASDTEAFF	TGTGCCAGCTCACCTACCGCCGGGGGGGCTTCGGACACTGAAGCTTTCTTT
TRBV10-2	TRBJ1-2	-	TRBD1	CASRDRGAGYTF	TGCGCCAGCAGAGACAGGGGCGCGGGCTACACCTTC
TRBV28	TRBJ1-2	-	-	CASSLLRQDYGYTF	TGTGCCAGCAGTTTACTTCGACAGGACTATGGCTACACCTTC
TRBV7-2	TRBJ2-7	-	TRBD2	CASSLVGGAYEQYF	TGTGCCAGCAGCTTAGTTGGGGGGGCCTACGAGCAGTACTTC
TRBV7-9	TRBJ2-3	-	-	CASSLGGGGAQYF	TGTGCCAGCAGCTTAGGGGGAGGCGGTGCGCAGTATTTT
TRBV2	TRBJ1-1	-	TRBD1	CASRLLQGQVNTEAFF	TGTGCCAGCAGGTTATTACAGGGGCAGGTGAACACTGAAGCTTTCTTT
TRBV28	TRBJ1-3	-	-	CASSLALGGFGNTIYF	TGTGCCAGCAGTTTGGCCCTAGGGGGGTTTGGAAACACCATATATTTT
TRBV7-9	TRBJ1-1	-	-	CASSFGHGGTEAFF	TGTGCCAGCAGCTTCGGGCACGGAGGCACTGAAGCTTTCTTT
TRBV7-8	TRBJ1-1	-	-	CASSSRTAGTEAFF	TGTGCCAGCAGCTCCCGGACAGCGGGAACTGAAGCTTTCTTT
TRBV27	TRBJ1-1	-	-	CASSSLPGRVNNTEAFF	TGTGCCAGCAGTTCCCTTCCGGGGAGGGTTAACAACACTGAAGCTTTCTTT
TRBV7-3	TRBJ1-5	-	-	CASSPQAGFNQPQHF	TGTGCCAGCAGCCCCCAAGCAGGTTTCAATCAGCCCCAGCATTTT
TRBV6-5	TRBJ1-2	-	-	CASSRSDDVHTF	TGTGCCAGCAGTCGTTCCGACGACGTACACACCTTC
TRBV6-5	TRBJ2-2	-	TRBD1	CASSTNRGNTGELFF	TGTGCCAGCAGTACCAACAGGGGAAACACCGGGGAGCTGTTTTTT
TRBV4-2	TRBJ1-2	once	-	CASSQAPGEGYTF	TGTGCCAGCAGCCAAGCCCCAGGTGAGGGCTACACCTTC
TRBV19	TRBJ2-1	-	-	CASSMGYNEQFF	TGTGCCAGTAGTATGGGCTACAATGAGCAGTTCTTC
TRBV18	TRBJ1-6	-	TRBD1	CASTGQGDLGSPLHF	TGTGCCAGCACCGGACAGGGGGATCTTGGTTCACCCCTCCACTTT
TRBV6-5	TRBJ1-2	-	-	CASSFDSLYGYTF	TGTGCCAGCAGTTTTGACAGCCTCTATGGCTACACCTTC
TRBV10-1	TRBJ2-2	-	TRBD2	CASSGRVPSGRAGELFF	TGCGCCAGCAGTGGTCGAGTTCCTAGCGGGAGGGCCGGGGAGCTGTTTTTT
TRBV14	TRBJ2-1	-	-	CASSPLGKTDEQFF	TGTGCCAGCAGCCCCTTGGGGAAAACCGATGAGCAGTTCTTC
TRBV5-4	TRBJ2-5	-	TRBD2	CASSLAYGSGEETQYF	TGTGCCAGCAGCTTGGCCTATGGTAGCGGGGAAGAGACCCAGTACTTC
TRBV6-5	TRBJ2-7	-	TRBD2	CASSFTRTSGTYEQYF	TGTGCCAGCAGTTTCACCCGGACTAGCGGTACCTACGAGCAGTACTTC
TRBV7-9	TRBJ2-5	-	-	CASSHPDFQGPQETQYF	TGTGCCAGCAGCCACCCGGATTTTCAGGGTCCCCAAGAGACCCAGTACTTC
TRBV6-6	TRBJ2-7	few	-	CASSYSIGEEQYF	TGTGCCAGCAGTTACTCGATCGGGGAGGAGCAGTACTTC
TRBV6-1	TRBJ1-5	-	-	CASSESPGSQPQHF	TGTGCCAGCAGTGAATCCCCAGGCTCACAGCCCCAGCATTTT
TRBV2	TRBJ2-7	-	TRBD2	CASLLGRVRPYEQYF	TGTGCCAGCTTATTGGGGAGGGTCCGCCCCTACGAGCAGTACTTC
TRBV25-1	TRBJ2-2	once	-	CASTRTGELFF	TGTGCCAGCACAAGGACCGGGGAGCTGTTTTTT
TRBV30	TRBJ2-7	-	-	CAWRDSTYEQYF	TGTGCCTGGAGGGACAGCACCTACGAGCAGTACTTC
TRBV19	TRBJ1-6	few	-	CASSIRPGQAYNSPLHF	TGTGCCAGTAGTATACGGCCGGGACAAGCTTATAATTCACCCCTCCACTTT
TRBV10-2	TRBJ2-7	-	-	CASNGPLQGNEQYF	TGCGCCAGCAACGGCCCCTTACAGGGAAACGAGCAGTACTTC
TRBV25-1	TRBJ1-4	medium-sized	TRBD1	CASSETGFTNEKLFF	TGTGCCAGCAGTGAGACAGGGTTCACTAATGAAAAACTGTTTTTT
TRBV28	TRBJ2-7	-	TRBD1	CASNRDRGHKYEQYF	TGTGCCAGCAACCGCGACAGGGGGCATAAATACGAGCAGTACTTC
TRBV2	TRBJ1-4	-	TRBD1	CASSPGTGTRTNEKLFF	TGTGCCAGCAGCCCCGGGACAGGGACCAGAACTAATGAAAAACTGTTTTTT
TRBV5-1	TRBJ1-1	-	TRBD1	CASSLEGANTEAFF	TGCGCCAGCAGCTTGGAGGGGGCGAACACTGAAGCTTTCTTT
TRBV7-9	TRBJ2-7	-	-	CASSLGTAVSEQYF	TGTGCCAGCAGCTTAGGGACGGCCGTGAGCGAGCAGTACTTC
TRBV29-1	TRBJ2-1	-	TRBD2	CSVGTRYNEQFF	TGCAGCGTGGGGACTAGATACAATGAGCAGTTCTTC
TRBV30	TRBJ1-4	-	-	CAWSPGGNNEKLFF	TGTGCCTGGAGCCCCGGGGGGAACAATGAAAAACTGTTTTTT
TRBV7-2	TRBJ2-3	-	TRBD2	CASITTSGTDTQYF	TGTGCCAGCATCACGACTAGCGGCACAGATACGCAGTATTTT
TRBV6-6	TRBJ2-7	-	-	CASSYGSQTYEQYF	TGTGCCAGCAGTTACGGCAGTCAAACCTACGAGCAGTACTTC
TRBV11-3	TRBJ2-7	once	-	CASSSPGYEQYF	TGTGCCAGCAGCTCCCCGGGATACGAGCAGTACTTC
TRBV11-2	TRBJ2-1	few	TRBD2	CASSLETSGNEQFF	TGTGCCAGCAGCTTAGAAACTAGCGGCAATGAGCAGTTCTTC
TRBV6-5	TRBJ2-3	-	TRBD2	CASGTRPTDTQYF	TGTGCCAGCGGGACTAGGCCCACAGATACGCAGTATTTT